A selection of T cell receptor beta chains follows, all from one sample in a study of regulatory T cells in long-lasting Graves disease. TCRdb re-analysed the multiplex PCR reads in MiXCR, keeping a single row per CDR3 protein. Among about 430,000 distinct CDR3 sequences listed, around a fifth were seen once. Sequenced here: peripheral blood mononuclear cells (PBMCs), sampled when the disease was refractory, from a patient treated with antithyroid drugs. The receptors stem from a female donor with Graves disease. CDR3s include the opening cysteine and the closing phenylalanine or tryptophan. Fields, in order: clone size, V gene, J gene, D gene, CDR3 DNA, CDR3 protein. The D gene is left open where the match is weak. Size tells how often a clone was seen (once, few, many) or the class of an expanded clone, and some rows leave it out.

size: many; V: TRBV12-3/TRBV12-4; J: TRBJ1-4; D: .; DNA: TGTGCCAGCGGGGACTCGACAGTGAATGAAAAACTGTTTTTT; CDR3: CASGDSTVNEKLFF
size: .; V: TRBV7-9; J: TRBJ1-1; D: TRBD1; DNA: TGTGCCAGCAGCCCTCGACAGGGGAGCACTGAAGCTTCCTTT; CDR3: CASSPRQGSTEASF
size: many; V: TRBV19; J: TRBJ2-5; D: .; DNA: TGTGCCAGTAGTATAGGGGCAGAAGAGACCCAGTACTTC; CDR3: CASSIGAEETQYF
size: once; V: TRBV29-1; J: TRBJ2-3; D: .; DNA: TGCAGCGCCCAGAAGGGCCTGACAGATACGCAGTATTTT; CDR3: CSAQKGLTDTQYF
size: many; V: TRBV10-3; J: TRBJ1-6; D: .; DNA: TGTGCCATCAGTGGGACAGATAATTCACCCCTCCACTTT; CDR3: CAISGTDNSPLHF
size: once; V: TRBV6-1; J: TRBJ1-1; D: .; DNA: TGTGCCAGCAGTGCCCGTCCTCTGAACACTGAAGCTTTCTTT; CDR3: CASSARPLNTEAFF
size: .; V: TRBV27; J: TRBJ2-7; D: TRBD2; DNA: TGTGCCAGCAGTCCGGGACTAGCGGGAGGCCGAAACTACGAGCAGTACTTC; CDR3: CASSPGLAGGRNYEQYF
size: few; V: TRBV28; J: TRBJ2-3; D: TRBD1; DNA: TGTGCCAGCAGTTTGGGGACAGAGGCAGATACGCAGTATTTT; CDR3: CASSLGTEADTQYF
size: few; V: TRBV28; J: TRBJ2-7; D: TRBD1; DNA: TGTGCCAGCAGTTTAGACCCGGGACAGGGAAGAGACGAGCAGTACTTC; CDR3: CASSLDPGQGRDEQYF
size: medium-sized; V: TRBV5-1; J: TRBJ1-1; D: TRBD1; DNA: TGCGCCAGCAGCTCCTTACCCGGGACAGGGGATACTGAAGCTTTCTTT; CDR3: CASSSLPGTGDTEAFF
size: .; V: TRBV19; J: TRBJ2-3; D: TRBD1; DNA: TGTGCCAGTAGTATCCGGGACAGGGTACCAGATACGCAGTATTTT; CDR3: CASSIRDRVPDTQYF